A single sample gave rise to the 29 T cell receptor beta chains below, sequenced in a study of OX40 agonist ivuxolimab in advanced cancers. TCRdb's copy holds only in-frame clones and misses some; the assay was immunoSEQ multiplex PCR. The repertoire consists of some 70,000 clones, with 88% occurring once and the leading ten covering around 2.6%. The source was CD4+ or CD8+ T cells sorted from blood, collected in a trial of the OX40 agonist ivuxolimab. The origin of the receptors is an adult with an advanced solid tumor such as melanoma, head and neck, liver or kidney cancer.

This rearrangement joins TRBV7-3 to TRBJ2-1, with TRBD2 matching 7 bases. V lost 4 bases to trimming and J lost 4 bases; unmatched junction nucleotides: 10. CDR1 is SGHTA, CDR2 FQGTGA, per germline. CDR3 size: 16 residues. CDR3 DNA sequence: TGTGCCAGCAGCTCCCCGGCCGGCGGGGGATACAATGAGCAGTTCTTC. Protein sequence: CASSSPAGGGYNEQFF.

The chain combines TRBV5-6 with TRBJ2-7; no definite D call. The length of the CDR3 is 13 residues. The V gene lost 1 base and the J gene lost 4 bases, with 9 bases spanning the gap. Germline values: CDR1 SGHDT, CDR2 YYEEEE. The CDR3 loop is CASSLWVTYEQYF. The CDR3 DNA sequence: TGTGCCAGCAGCTTGTGGGTTACGTACGAGCAGTACTTC.

The chain employs TRBV6-6 and TRBJ2-3; D not certain. The CDR3 contains 14 residues. Germline assignment: CDR1 MNHNY and CDR2 SVGAGI (reference sequence). V lost 2 bases to trimming and J lost 2 bases, with 8 bases between them. CDR3 residues: CASSYEQLTDTQYF. DNA of the CDR3: TGTGCCAGCAGTTACGAGCAGCTCACAGATACGCAGTATTTT.

The rearrangement joins TRBV5-1 to TRBJ1-1; D unresolved. Trimming removed 4 bases at V and 1 base at J, with 8 bases between. CDR1 and CDR2 (germline): SGHRS, YFSETQ. CDR3 size: 13 residues. DNA for the CDR3: TGCGCCAGCAGCCCGCAAGAGAACACTGAAGCTTTCTTT. It is translated as CASSPQENTEAFF.

The V and J genes are TRBV7-2 and TRBJ2-3; TRBD2 matches 15 bases. CDR1 and CDR2 from the germline V gene are SGHTA and FQGNSA. The CDR3 totals 18 residues. The J segment lost 8 bases and the V segment lost 5 bases, leaving 14 bases of the junction unmatched. CDR3 loop: CASSLTGTSGGRQGTQYF. The DNA of the CDR3 is TGTGCCAGCAGCCTCACCGGGACTAGCGGGGGGCGCCAGGGTACGCAGTATTTT.

V and J are TRBV30 and TRBJ1-4; 9 bases fit TRBD1. V was clipped by 6 bases and J by 3 bases; unmatched bases: 2. Germline V gene sequence: CDR1 GTSNPN, CDR2 SVGIG (reference sequence). The CDR3 is 13 residues long. CDR3 DNA sequence: TGTGCCTGCAGGACAGGGGCTAATGAAAAACTGTTTTTT. Translating it yields CACRTGANEKLFF.

The CDR3 coding sequence is TGCAGCGTTGAAGATGACGGGGGCGCGTGGGGGGCCAACGTCCTGACTTTC. Its translation is CSVEDDGGAWGANVLTF. The gene calls are TRBV29-1 and TRBJ2-6; D is tentatively TRBD1 or TRBD2 (6 bases each). Trimming pared 0 bases from V and 4 bases from J, leaving 16 bases between. The CDR3 is 17 amino acids. Per germline, CDR1 SQVTM and CDR2 ANQGSEA.

The chain links TRBV27 to TRBJ2-5, with D perhaps TRBD2 (5 bases). The germline V gene has CDR1 MNHEY and CDR2 SMNVEV (reference sequence). The CDR3 is 14 amino acids. V was shortened by 8 bases and J by 3 bases, with 16 bases between the two germline ends. The CDR3 coding sequence is TGTGCCAGCTCGGACTCCCGGCACAAAGAGACCCAGTACTTC. It specifies CASSDSRHKETQYF.

The genes are TRBV7-2 and TRBJ1-1, with a weak D call TRBD1 (5 bases). CDR3 length equals 14 residues. Germline assignment: CDR1 SGHTA and CDR2 FQGNSA. V shed 0 bases and J shed 1 base, with 6 bases lying between them. CDR3 in amino acids: CASSLATANTEAFF. CDR3 sequence (DNA): TGTGCCAGCAGCTTAGCGACAGCGAACACTGAAGCTTTCTTT. The full variable domain, in which reference TRBV7-2 and TRBJ1-1 provide the parts outside the CDR3, is GAGVSQSPSNKVTEKGKDVELRCDPISGHTALYWYRQSLGQGLEFLIYFQGNSAPDKSGLPSDRFSAERTGGSVSTLTIQRTQQEDSAVYLCASSLATANTEAFFGQGTRLTVV.

V gene TRBV5-1 combines with J gene TRBJ2-2, with D hard to call. From germline, CDR1 is SGHRS and CDR2 YFSETQ. This CDR3 region has 16 residues. Trimming removed 5 bases from V and 2 bases from J, with 16 bases in between. CDR3 loop: CASRTSWTDNTGELFF. CDR3 bases: TGCGCCAGCAGGACCTCGTGGACGGATAACACCGGGGAGCTGTTTTTT.

The rearrangement links TRBV19 to TRBJ2-3; 12 bases match TRBD2. There are 16 residues in the CDR3. Germline values: CDR1 LNHDA, CDR2 SQIVND (reference sequence). The trim removed 6 bases at V and 6 bases at J, leaving 10 bases unmatched. DNA of the CDR3: TGTGCCAGTAGAGGAGCGGCGCTAGCGGGGGGGGATACGCAGTATTTT. It translates to CASRGAALAGGDTQYF. The full variable domain, rest sourced from reference TRBV19 and TRBJ2-3, is DGGITQSPKYLFRKEGQNVTLSCEQNLNHDAMYWYRQDPGQGLRLIYYSQIVNDFQKGDIAEGYSVSREKKESFPLTVTSAQKNPTAFYLCASRGAALAGGDTQYFGPGTRLTVL.

The J gene is TRBJ1-2, the V gene TRBV28; D remains unclear. Trimming cost V 6 bases and J 6 bases, with 11 bases left between them. The CDR3 has 12 residues. CDR1 and CDR2 from the germline V gene are MDHEN and SYDVKM. The CDR3 sequence: CASSSTFNGYTF. In nucleotides, the CDR3 is TGTGCCAGCAGCTCAACTTTTAATGGCTACACCTTC.

This chain connects TRBV11-1 to TRBJ2-5; no clear D. Trimming removed 8 bases from V and 5 bases from J, with 9 bases in between. CDR3 size: 11 residues. CDR1 and CDR2 from the germline V gene are SGHAT and FQDESV (reference sequence). This CDR3 reads CASGYGETQYF. The DNA for the CDR3 is TGTGCCAGCGGTTACGGCGAGACCCAGTACTTC. Filled out from reference TRBV11-1 and TRBJ2-5, the complete variable domain reads EAEVAQSPRYKITEKSQAVAFWCDPISGHATLYWYRQILGQGPELLVQFQDESVVDDSQLPKDRFSAERLKGVDSTLKIQPAELGDSAMYLCASGYGETQYFGPGTRLLVL.

V is TRBV9 and J is TRBJ2-5; 12 bases align to TRBD2. V lost 0 bases, J lost 4 bases, and 10 bases stayed unmatched. The CDR3 covers 18 residues. CDR1 SGDLS and CDR2 YYNGEE come from the germline V gene. The CDR3 sequence: CASSVEEVTSGGGETQYF. CDR3 in DNA: TGTGCCAGCAGCGTAGAGGAAGTGACTAGCGGGGGCGGAGAGACCCAGTACTTC.

A note on this clone: Other nucleotide sequences from this sample produce the same CDR3. The J gene is TRBJ1-6, the V gene TRBV5-4, with TRBD1 as a possible D gene (5 bases). Germline V CDR1 and CDR2: SGHNT, YYREEE (reference sequence). This CDR3 is 19 amino acids long. V lost 3 bases and J 3 bases, leaving 22 bases between the germline ends. The CDR3 nucleotides read TGTGCCAGCAGCTCCAGAGGGACTGGGCCGGCTAACTATAATTCACCCCTCCACTTT. This encodes CASSSRGTGPANYNSPLHF.

The chain joins TRBV7-2 to TRBJ2-7, with 8 bases matching TRBD2. V lost 0 bases to trimming and J lost 1 base; unmatched junction nucleotides: 5. Per germline, CDR1 SGHTA and CDR2 FQGNSA. The CDR3 sequence is 16 residues long. CDR3 protein: CASSLASGVTSYEQYF. The CDR3 nucleotides are TGTGCCAGCAGCTTAGCTAGCGGGGTTACATCCTACGAGCAGTACTTC.

This chain links TRBV13 with TRBJ2-2; TRBD1 matches 7 bases. Per germline, CDR1 PRHDT and CDR2 FYEKMQ (reference sequence). Trimming cost V 5 bases and J 7 bases; bases outside gene matches: 10. The CDR3 sequence is 15 residues long. The CDR3 sequence is CASSPRQGFGGELFF. DNA for the CDR3: TGTGCCAGCAGCCCCCGACAGGGTTTTGGCGGGGAGCTGTTTTTT.

This chain uses TRBV5-4 with TRBJ2-7; D unresolved. This CDR3 region has 13 residues. CDR1 and CDR2 from the germline V gene are SGHNT and YYREEE (reference sequence). Deletions cut 2 bases from V and 4 bases from J, with 10 bases between. Written as DNA, the CDR3 is TGTGCCAGCAGCTTTAATGGGCAGTACGAGCAGTACTTC. This encodes CASSFNGQYEQYF.

This clone was seen only once. The chain recombines TRBV30 with TRBJ1-2; the match to TRBD1 covers 10 bases. The junction had 3 bases not matched to a gene; V was cut back by 8 bases and J by 0 bases. The CDR3 extends over 13 amino acids. Germline lookup yields CDR1 GTSNPN and CDR2 SVGIG (reference sequence). The CDR3 sequence is CAEDRGANYGYTF. The CDR3 DNA follows: TGTGCCGAGGACAGGGGGGCTAACTATGGCTACACCTTC.

This chain uses TRBV5-1 with TRBJ2-3, with TRBD2 identical over 8 bases. Per germline, CDR1 SGHRS and CDR2 YFSETQ. The CDR3 is 15 amino acids. The trim removed 0 bases at V and 4 bases at J, leaving 4 bases unmatched. The CDR3 here is CASSLALAAADTQYF. Here the CDR3 DNA reads TGCGCCAGCAGCTTGGCACTAGCGGCGGCAGATACGCAGTATTTT. Full variable domain (rest looked up from reference TRBV5-1 and TRBJ2-3): KAGVTQTPRYLIKTRGQQVTLSCSPISGHRSVSWYQQTPGQGLQFLFEYFSETQRNKGNFPGRFSGRQFSNSRSEMNVSTLELGDSALYLCASSLALAAADTQYFGPGTRLTVL.

V is TRBV15 and J is TRBJ2-5; 12 bases agree with TRBD2. Germline loops: CDR1 LNHNV, CDR2 YYDKDF (reference sequence). The length of the CDR3 is 16 residues. The V gene end was trimmed by 0 bases and the J gene end by 6 bases; junction bases not matched to a gene: 5. CDR3 DNA: TGTGCCACCAGCAGAGATCGACTAGCGGGAGTGAAGACCCAGTACTTC. It translates to CATSRDRLAGVKTQYF.

This chain uses TRBV5-1 with TRBJ2-7; 7 bases are shared with TRBD2. The CDR3 sequence is 13 residues long. Germline CDR1 and CDR2: SGHRS and YFSETQ. J gave up 7 bases and V 7 bases, and 11 bases lay outside the gene matches. DNA for the CDR3: TGCGCCAGCGGGAGGGGCGATTCAAGAGAGCAGTACTTC. Encoded protein: CASGRGDSREQYF.

This sequence joins TRBV19 and TRBJ2-7; tentative D call: TRBD2 (6 bases). The CDR3 is 13 residues long. With 1 base removed from V and 7 bases from J, the gap between germline ends came to 11 bases. Germline CDR1 LNHDA, CDR2 SQIVND (reference sequence). This CDR3 reads CASSIGGGEEQYF. CDR3 DNA: TGTGCCAGTAGTATAGGGGGCGGGGAAGAGCAGTACTTC.

J is TRBJ1-5 and V is TRBV5-1; TRBD1 might be the D (6 bases). This CDR3 spans 17 amino acids. Trimming shortened V by 2 bases and J by 0 bases, and 15 bases separated the two germline ends. Germline-derived CDR1 and CDR2 are SGHRS and YFSETQ. As DNA, the CDR3 is TGCGCCAGCAGCTTTTCCCCGACAGGAAATAGCAATCAGCCCCAGCATTTT. Its protein is CASSFSPTGNSNQPQHF.

The V call is TRBV11-2, the J call TRBJ2-7; 10 bases match TRBD2. V gave up 1 base and J gave up 0 bases; unmatched junction bases: 3. The CDR3 runs 16 residues. Germline V gene data show CDR1 as SGHAT and CDR2 as FQNNGV. The CDR3 sequence is CASSLAPSGGSYEQYF. CDR3 nucleotide sequence: TGTGCCAGCAGCTTAGCCCCTAGCGGGGGCTCCTACGAGCAGTACTTC.

The V call is TRBV19, the J call TRBJ2-4; D possibly corresponds to TRBD2 (5 bases). In germline, CDR1 is LNHDA, CDR2 SQIVND (reference sequence). The CDR3 sequence is 15 residues long. With 2 bases removed from V and 0 bases from J, the gap between germline ends came to 8 bases. The DNA for the CDR3 is TGTGCCAGTAGTATAATAGCGCTAGCCAAAAACATTCAGTACTTC. Protein: CASSIIALAKNIQYF.

The chain combines TRBV7-2 with TRBJ1-2; 7 nucleotides match TRBD1. J was trimmed by 5 bases and V by 0 bases; bases with no gene match: 9. Germline CDR1 reads SGHTA; CDR2 reads FQGNSA. The CDR3 contains 16 residues. DNA of the CDR3: TGTGCCAGCAGCTTAGCGCAAAGGACAGGAGGATATGGCTACACCTTC. Translation gives CASSLAQRTGGYGYTF.

J is TRBJ1-1 and V is TRBV28; a weak D match, TRBD1 (5 bases). Per germline, CDR1 MDHEN and CDR2 SYDVKM. This CDR3 is built from 18 residues. Trimming removed 5 bases from V and 3 bases from J, with 25 bases in between. The CDR3 DNA reads as TGTGCCAGCAGTACACCGGGGGAGGGTGGAAGGTGGGACACTGAAGCTTTCTTT. Its translation: CASSTPGEGGRWDTEAFF.

The rearrangement joins TRBV10-3 to TRBJ2-7; D is undetermined. Germline lookup yields CDR1 ENHRY and CDR2 SYGVKD. The CDR3 totals 15 residues. The V and J ends lost 4 bases and 5 bases respectively, with 18 bases between them. The DNA for the CDR3 is TGTGCCATCAGTGTATCCGGGCTAGTGGGGAACGAGCAGTACTTC. Translation gives CAISVSGLVGNEQYF.